This T cell receptor (beta chain) is drawn from a study of response to subunit inactivated influenza vaccine. Overall study findings and caveats: Few additional T cells are recruited per seasonal influenza vaccination, authors suggested.

CDR3 length: 14 amino acids. The germline gives CDR1 GTSNPN, CDR2 SVGIG (reference sequence). The V end lost 5 bases, the J end lost 7 bases, and 18 bases lay between the germline ends. TCRdb independently ran MiXCR on the RT-PCR reads; one entry per CDR3 protein. This sample carries 300,000 to 350,000 distinct CDR3 sequences, roughly a fifth of them seen once, and the ten largest clones take about 10%. This clonotype appeared a few times. The antigen remains unidentified. Specimen: PBMCs from blood, collected approximately 20 months after vaccination. The V and J genes are TRBV30 and TRBJ1-5, with D possibly matching TRBD1 (5 bases). The receptor's source is a man aged 45 to 70 who received an inactivated influenza vaccine. In DNA form, the CDR3 reads TGTGCCTGGTCGCAGGGACGAAGGGCCCAGCCCCAGCATTTT. This translates into CAWSQGRRAQPQHF.